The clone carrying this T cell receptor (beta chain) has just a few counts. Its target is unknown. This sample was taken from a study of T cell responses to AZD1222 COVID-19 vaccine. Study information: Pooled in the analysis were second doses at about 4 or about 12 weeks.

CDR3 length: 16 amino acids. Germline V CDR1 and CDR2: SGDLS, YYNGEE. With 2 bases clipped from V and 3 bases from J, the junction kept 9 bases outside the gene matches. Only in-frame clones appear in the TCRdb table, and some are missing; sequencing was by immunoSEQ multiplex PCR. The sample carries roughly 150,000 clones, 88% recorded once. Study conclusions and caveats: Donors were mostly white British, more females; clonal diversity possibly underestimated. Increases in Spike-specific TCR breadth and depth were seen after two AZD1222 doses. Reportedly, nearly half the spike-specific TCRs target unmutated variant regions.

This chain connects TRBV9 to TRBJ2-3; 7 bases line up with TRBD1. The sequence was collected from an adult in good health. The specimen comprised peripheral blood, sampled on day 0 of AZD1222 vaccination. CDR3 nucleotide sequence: TGTGCCAGCAGCGTGGAAACCGGGACAGTAACAGATACGCAGTATTTT. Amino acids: CASSVETGTVTDTQYF.